The present T cell receptor (beta chain) was sequenced within a study of cytomegalovirus exposure and HLA in healthy donors. Study context: Early on, a data release was issued that held tens of millions of unique TCRs from HLA-typed donors.

PCR primers comprised 60 Vbeta and 13 Jbeta primers. Produced via immunoSEQ multiplex PCR; TCRdb's table is partial and in-frame only. The sample has approximately 150,000 clones; 80% to 90% are singletons. V trimming: 1 base; J trimming: 4 bases; junction bases outside the gene matches: 4. Germline assignment: CDR1 SGHDT and CDR2 YYEEEE. The CDR3 runs 14 residues. The sequenced sample was PBMCs. The chain is built from TRBV5-6 and TRBJ1-1, with TRBD1 matching 7 bases. This TCR derives from a man in his thirties or forties in good health and CMV-seropositive. DNA of the CDR3: TGTGCCAGCAGCTTGTGGCAGGGGGTCACTGAAGCTTTCTTT. It encodes CASSLWQGVTEAFF.